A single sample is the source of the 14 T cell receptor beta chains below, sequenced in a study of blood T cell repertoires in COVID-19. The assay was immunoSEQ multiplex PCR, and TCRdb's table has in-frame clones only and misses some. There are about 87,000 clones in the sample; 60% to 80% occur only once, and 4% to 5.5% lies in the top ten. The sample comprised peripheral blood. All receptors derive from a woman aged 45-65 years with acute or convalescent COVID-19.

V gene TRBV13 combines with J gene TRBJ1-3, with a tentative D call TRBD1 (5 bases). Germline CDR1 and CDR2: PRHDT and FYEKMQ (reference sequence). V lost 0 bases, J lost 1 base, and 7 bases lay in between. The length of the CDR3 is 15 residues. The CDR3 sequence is CASSLGAGSGNTIYF. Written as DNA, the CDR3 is TGTGCCAGCAGCTTAGGAGCAGGGTCTGGAAACACCATATATTTT. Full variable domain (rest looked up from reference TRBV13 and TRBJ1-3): AAGVIQSPRHLIKEKRETATLKCYPIPRHDTVYWYQQGPGQDPQFLISFYEKMQSDKGSIPDRFSAQQFSDYHSELNMSSLELGDSALYFCASSLGAGSGNTIYFGEGSWLTVV.

DNA for the CDR3: TGCGCCAGCAGCCAACGCCGGGAGACTGAAGCTTTCTTT. Encoded protein: CASSQRRETEAFF. This chain connects TRBV4-1 to TRBJ1-1, with no clear D. Germline lookup yields CDR1 MGHRA and CDR2 YSYEKL. The CDR3 is 13 residues long. Trimming left V 2 bases short and J 5 bases short, with 9 bases between.

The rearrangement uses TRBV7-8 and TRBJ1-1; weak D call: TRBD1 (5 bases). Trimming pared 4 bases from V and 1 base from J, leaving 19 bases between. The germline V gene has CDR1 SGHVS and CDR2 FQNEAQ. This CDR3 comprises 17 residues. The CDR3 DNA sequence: TGTGCCAGCAGCTATACACAATCCATTGGACAGAACACTGAAGCTTTCTTT. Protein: CASSYTQSIGQNTEAFF.

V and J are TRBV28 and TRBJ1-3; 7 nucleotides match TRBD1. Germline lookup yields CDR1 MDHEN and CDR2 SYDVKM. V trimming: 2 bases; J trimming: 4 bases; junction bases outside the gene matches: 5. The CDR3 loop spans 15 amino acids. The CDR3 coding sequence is TGTGCCAGCAGTTTAGACAGGGCGGTAGGAAACACCATATATTTT. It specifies CASSLDRAVGNTIYF.

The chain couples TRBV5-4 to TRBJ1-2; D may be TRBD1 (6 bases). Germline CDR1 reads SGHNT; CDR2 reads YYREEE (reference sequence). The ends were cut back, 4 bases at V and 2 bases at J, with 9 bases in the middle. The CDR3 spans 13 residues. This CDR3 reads CASSQDRNYGYTF. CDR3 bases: TGTGCCAGCAGCCAGGACAGAAACTATGGCTACACCTTC.

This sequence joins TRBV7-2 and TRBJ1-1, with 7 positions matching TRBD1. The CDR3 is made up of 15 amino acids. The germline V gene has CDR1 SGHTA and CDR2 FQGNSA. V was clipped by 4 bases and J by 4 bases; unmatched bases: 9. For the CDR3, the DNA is TGTGCCAGCAGCTCCAACCCAGGGGGTGGCACTGAAGCTTTCTTT. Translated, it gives CASSSNPGGGTEAFF.

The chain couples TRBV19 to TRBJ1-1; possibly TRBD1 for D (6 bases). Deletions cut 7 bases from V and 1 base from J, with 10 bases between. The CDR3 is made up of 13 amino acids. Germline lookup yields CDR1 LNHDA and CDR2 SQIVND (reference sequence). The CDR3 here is CASTSTGNTEAFF. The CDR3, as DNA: TGTGCCAGTACCTCGACAGGGAACACTGAAGCTTTCTTT.

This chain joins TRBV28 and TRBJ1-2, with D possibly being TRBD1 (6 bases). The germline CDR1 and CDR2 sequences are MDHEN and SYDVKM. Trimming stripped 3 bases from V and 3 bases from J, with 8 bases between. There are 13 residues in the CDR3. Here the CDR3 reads CASSLYRDYGYTF. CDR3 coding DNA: TGTGCCAGCAGTTTGTACAGGGACTATGGCTACACCTTC.

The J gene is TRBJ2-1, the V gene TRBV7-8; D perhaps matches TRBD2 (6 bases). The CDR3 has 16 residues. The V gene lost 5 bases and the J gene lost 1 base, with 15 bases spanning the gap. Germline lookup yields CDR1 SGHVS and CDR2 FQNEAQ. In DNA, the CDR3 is TGTGCCAGCAGCCCCGCCGGGACTCAATCCTACAATGAGCAGTTCTTC. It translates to CASSPAGTQSYNEQFF.

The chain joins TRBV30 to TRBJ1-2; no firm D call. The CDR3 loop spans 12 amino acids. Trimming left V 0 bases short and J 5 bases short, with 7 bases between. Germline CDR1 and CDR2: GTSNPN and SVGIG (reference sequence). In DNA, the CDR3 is TGTGCCTGGAGTGTACTTCTTTATGGCTACACCTTC. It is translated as CAWSVLLYGYTF.

CDR3 nucleotides: TGCAGCGTTGTTCCCAGGCCCCGCTCTGGAAACACCATATATTTT. This translates into CSVVPRPRSGNTIYF. V usage is TRBV29-1 and J usage is TRBJ1-3, with D unclear. The CDR3 totals 15 residues. The V end was cut by 4 bases, the J end by 0 bases, with 13 bases between. Germline V CDR1 and CDR2: SQVTM, ANQGSEA. Variable domain in full (rest from reference TRBV29-1 and TRBJ1-3): SAVISQKPSRDICQRGTSLTIQCQVDSQVTMMFWYRQQPGQSLTLIATANQGSEATYESGFVIDKFPISRPNLTFSTLTVSNMSPEDSSIYLCSVVPRPRSGNTIYFGEGSWLTVV.

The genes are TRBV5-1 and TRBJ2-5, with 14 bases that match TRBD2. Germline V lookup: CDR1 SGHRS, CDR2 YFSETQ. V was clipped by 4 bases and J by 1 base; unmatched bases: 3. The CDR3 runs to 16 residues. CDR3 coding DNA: TGCGCCAGCAGCGGGGGGACTAGCGGGGGCCAAGAGACCCAGTACTTC. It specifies CASSGGTSGGQETQYF. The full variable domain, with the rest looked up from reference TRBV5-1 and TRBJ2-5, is KAGVTQTPRYLIKTRGQQVTLSCSPISGHRSVSWYQQTPGQGLQFLFEYFSETQRNKGNFPGRFSGRQFSNSRSEMNVSTLELGDSALYLCASSGGTSGGQETQYFGPGTRLLVL.

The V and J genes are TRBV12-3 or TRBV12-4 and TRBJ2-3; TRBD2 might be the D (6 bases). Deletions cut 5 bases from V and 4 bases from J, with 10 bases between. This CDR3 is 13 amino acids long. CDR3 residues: CASSLGGSDTQYF. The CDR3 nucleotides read TGTGCCAGCAGTCTCGGGGGATCAGATACGCAGTATTTT.

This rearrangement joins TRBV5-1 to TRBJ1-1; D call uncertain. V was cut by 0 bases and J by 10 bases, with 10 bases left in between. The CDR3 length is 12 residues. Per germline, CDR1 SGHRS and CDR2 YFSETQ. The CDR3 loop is CASSLVGERAFF. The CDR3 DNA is TGCGCCAGCAGCTTGGTCGGAGAAAGAGCTTTCTTT.